This TCR beta chain comes out of a study of Tregs in tolerant kidney transplant recipients. CD4+CD25+CD127- Tregs, CD4+CD25- non-Tregs, CD4 and CD8 cells were sorted. In the case of this clone: Its antigen is undetermined.

This table comes from immunoSEQ multiplex PCR, and its TCRdb copy is limited to in-frame clones, with some not included. The sample has approximately 93,000 clones; 93% are singletons. The CDR3 consists of 13 residues. Looked up from germline, CDR1 is GTSNPN and CDR2 is SVGIG (reference sequence). The V end lost 2 bases, the J end lost 0 bases, and 8 bases lay between the germline ends. General observations from the study: Biological reproducibility was not directly addressed, but technical replication error appeared minimal. Tregs expanded with activated donor B cells seemed most donor-specific.

The chain couples TRBV30 to TRBJ2-7; D is perhaps TRBD1 (6 bases). The material was CD4+ T cells from blood, obtained before the transplant. This receptor was taken from a human donor who received a combined kidney and bone marrow transplant. CDR3 residues: CAWSRGSSYEQYF. CDR3 nucleotide sequence: TGTGCCTGGAGTAGGGGGTCCTCCTACGAGCAGTACTTC.